Below, 24 T cell receptor beta chains from the same sample are listed, as sequenced in a study of prognosis after radiotherapy for stage I lung cancer. The TCR beta CDR3 region was amplified from genomic DNA, with two rounds of multiplex PCR being used for the amplification. First-round PCR used primers specific to each TRBV and TRBJ gene. TCRdb analysed the multiplex PCR reads with MiXCR anew, one entry per CDR3 protein. The sample lists over 15,000 distinct CDR3 sequences, around 52% occurring once. This specimen was PBMCs, taken before or after stereotactic body radiation therapy (not recorded which). The receptors come from a donor aged 50 or older with non-small cell lung cancer.

In its sample, this clonotype was seen a few times. The rearrangement joins TRBV3-1 to TRBJ2-3; the match to TRBD2 covers 10 bases. Germline V gives CDR1 LGHDT, CDR2 YNNKEL (reference sequence). Losses at the gene ends were 4 bases for V and 6 bases for J; bases not matched to a gene: 16. The CDR3 consists of 18 residues. This chain's CDR3 is CASSPALSSGSRWDTQYF. The CDR3, as DNA: TGTGCCAGCAGCCCTGCTTTGTCTAGCGGGAGTAGGTGGGATACGCAGTATTTT.

The rearrangement joins TRBV6-5 to TRBJ2-7, with D tentatively TRBD2 (6 bases). Germline CDR1 reads MNHEY; CDR2 reads SVGAGI. CDR3 size: 16 residues. Trimming shortened V by 0 bases and J by 2 bases, and 14 bases separated the two germline ends. DNA of the CDR3: TGTGCCAGCAGTTACTCTTCGCTAGCGTTCACCTACGAGCAGTACTTC. It translates to CASSYSSLAFTYEQYF.

The chain carries TRBV6-4 and TRBJ2-1, with TRBD2 matching over 8 bases. CDR3 size: 14 residues. Germline lookup yields CDR1 MRHNA and CDR2 SNTAGT. Unmatched junction bases numbered 5, after V lost 7 bases and J lost 3 bases. This CDR3 reads CASTVTSVYNEQFF. The CDR3 DNA reads as TGTGCCAGCACTGTGACTAGCGTCTACAATGAGCAGTTCTTC.

This chain uses TRBV15 with TRBJ2-7, with D perhaps given as TRBD1 or TRBD2 (5 bases each). Germline V CDR1 and CDR2: LNHNV, YYDKDF (reference sequence). This CDR3 region has 13 residues. V was shortened by 1 base and J by 10 bases, with 14 bases between the two germline ends. CDR3 in amino acids: CATSRARQGEQYF. The CDR3 DNA reads as TGTGCCACCAGCAGAGCCCGGCAGGGAGAACAGTACTTC.

This clonotype has at least ten counts. The chain carries TRBV19 and TRBJ2-1; D remains unclear. CDR3 length equals 15 residues. With 6 bases removed from V and 0 bases from J, the gap between germline ends came to 12 bases. Germline loops: CDR1 LNHDA, CDR2 SQIVND (reference sequence). The chain's CDR3 is CASSRAAASYNEQFF. The DNA for the CDR3 is TGTGCCAGTAGCCGCGCCGCAGCCTCCTACAATGAGCAGTTCTTC.

With regard to this clonotype: One end of the junction is discordant with germline, which a read error may explain. This sequence joins TRBV5-1 and TRBJ1-1; D is uncertain. This CDR3 has 14 amino acids. Germline-derived CDR1 and CDR2 are SGHRS and YFSETQ. This chain's CDR3 is CASSLGEGNTEAFF. The CDR3 DNA sequence: TGCGCCAGTAGCTTGGGAGAAGGGAACACTGAAGCTTTCTTT.

This clonotype came up many times. This chain connects TRBV11-2 to TRBJ2-3; no definite D call. There are 12 residues in the CDR3. CDR1 and CDR2 from the germline V gene are SGHAT and FQNNGV. V was pared by 2 bases and J by 5 bases, with 5 bases between. CDR3 nucleotides: TGTGCCAGCAGCTTACTGGTAGATACGCAGTATTTT. Its translation: CASSLLVDTQYF.

The rearrangement links TRBV28 to TRBJ2-1; D gene ambiguous. Deletions cut 6 bases from V and 7 bases from J, with 16 bases between. The CDR3 spans 14 residues. In germline, CDR1 is MDHEN, CDR2 SYDVKM. The CDR3 region has the DNA TGTGCCAGCAGCTACTCTGTGGTAAGTAATGAGCAGTTCTTC. Protein: CASSYSVVSNEQFF.

This clonotype was counted many times. This sequence joins TRBV10-2 and TRBJ1-6, with D tentatively TRBD1 (6 bases). There are 15 residues in the CDR3. The V gene's germline CDR1 is WSHSY and CDR2 SAAADI. With 3 bases removed from V and 7 bases from J, the gap between germline ends came to 13 bases. The CDR3 is CASSDSGQGNSPLHF. The CDR3 DNA reads TGCGCCAGCAGTGATTCTGGCCAGGGGAATTCACCCCTCCACTTT.

This CDR3 reads CASSPRTGEALYGYTF. The DNA of the CDR3 is TGTGCCAGCAGCCCCCGGACAGGGGAAGCCCTTTATGGCTACACCTTC. The chain combines TRBV7-9 with TRBJ1-2; 9 bases map to TRBD1. After removal of 5 bases from V and 5 bases from J, the junction contained 12 bases not matched to a gene. The CDR3 extends over 16 amino acids. CDR1 is SEHNR and CDR2 is FQNEAQ in the germline V gene (reference sequence).

The CDR3 here is CSAEHGGSRWASTDTQYF. The CDR3 DNA reads TGCAGTGCCGAACACGGGGGGTCCAGGTGGGCTAGCACAGATACGCAGTATTTT. V is TRBV20-1 and J is TRBJ2-3, with TRBD2 identical over 7 bases. The CDR3 runs 18 residues. Per the germline V gene, CDR1 is DFQATT and CDR2 is SNEGSKA (reference sequence). V lost 6 bases and J lost 0; bases outside the gene matches: 18.

This clonotype is medium-sized (0.01 to 0.1%) within its sample. This chain uses TRBV28 with TRBJ1-5; a possible D gene is TRBD1 (6 bases). The CDR3 length is 12 residues. Germline V gives CDR1 MDHEN, CDR2 SYDVKM. Deletions cut 6 bases from V and 7 bases from J, with 10 bases between. The CDR3 nucleotides are TGTGCCAGCAGGACACAGGGCCAGCCCCAGCATTTT. It yields the protein CASRTQGQPQHF.

J is TRBJ2-5 and V is TRBV19; TRBD1 is a possible D gene (5 bases). Looked up from germline, CDR1 is LNHDA and CDR2 is SQIVND (reference sequence). The V end was cut by 3 bases, the J end by 5 bases, with 19 bases between. The CDR3 covers 16 residues. CDR3 sequence reads: CASSIGEVRVWETQYF. In nucleotides, the CDR3 is TGTGCCAGTAGTATTGGAGAGGTCAGGGTATGGGAGACCCAGTACTTC.

This clonotype was detected ten times or more. CDR3 sequence: CASSLPGRQDTQYF. Here the CDR3 DNA reads TGTGCCAGCAGTTTACCAGGGAGACAAGATACGCAGTATTTT. The chain is built from TRBV28 and TRBJ2-3; D tentatively fits TRBD1 or TRBD2 (5 bases each). With 2 bases removed from V and 5 bases from J, the gap between germline ends came to 11 bases. Germline loops: CDR1 MDHEN, CDR2 SYDVKM. The CDR3 runs 14 residues.

This chain joins TRBV12-3 or TRBV12-4 and TRBJ2-5; 11 bases are a match to TRBD1. The CDR3 is 14 amino acids. CDR3 bases: TGTTCCGGCAGTCCTCACGGGACAGGGGGGACCCAGTACTTC. Residues: CSGSPHGTGGTQYF.

The rearrangement links TRBV2 to TRBJ2-7, with 8 bases fitting TRBD2. The CDR3 totals 15 residues. Germline V gene data show CDR1 as SNHLY and CDR2 as FYNNEI. J gave up 1 base and V 5 bases, and 7 bases lay outside the gene matches. The chain's CDR3 is CASSPSSGISYEQYF. The CDR3 coding sequence is TGTGCCAGCAGTCCCAGTAGCGGGATTTCCTACGAGCAGTACTTC.

Of note for this clonotype: A read error may produce the germline difference seen at one junction end. The chain couples TRBV7-2 to TRBJ2-7; D gene unclear. Germline loops: CDR1 SGHTA, CDR2 FQGNSA. This CDR3 region has 13 residues. The CDR3 DNA sequence: TGTGCCAGCAGCTTAGTGGGCGGTCACGATCAGTACTTC. Its protein is CASSLVGGHDQYF.

This chain joins TRBV5-1 and TRBJ1-3; TRBD1 is a possible D gene (6 bases). This CDR3 spans 18 amino acids. V was shortened by 4 bases and J by 2 bases, with 22 bases between the two germline ends. Germline V lookup: CDR1 SGHRS, CDR2 YFSETQ. Here the CDR3 reads CASSDPKFPGATGNTIYF. In nucleotides, the CDR3 is TGCGCCAGCAGCGACCCAAAGTTTCCGGGGGCGACTGGAAACACCATATATTTT.

Many counts were recorded for this clonotype. The chain recombines TRBV9 with TRBJ1-5; D ambiguous. The CDR3 is made up of 14 amino acids. Germline-derived CDR1 and CDR2 are SGDLS and YYNGEE. Trimming took 0 bases from V and 7 from J, leaving 11 bases between them. In DNA form, the CDR3 reads TGTGCCAGCAGCGTAGGAGGAATCGGGCAGCCCCAGCATTTT. Translating gives CASSVGGIGQPQHF.

On this clonotype: The junction differs from germline at one of its ends, possibly a read error. V usage is TRBV4-1 and J usage is TRBJ2-4, with TRBD2 as a possible D gene (5 bases). Germline lookup yields CDR1 MGHRA and CDR2 YSYEKL. This CDR3 region has 13 residues. CDR3 nucleotides: TGCGCCAGCAGCCAAGAAGGAGGACCCTATCGGTCGTTC. Translated: CASSQEGGPYRSF.

In nucleotides, the CDR3 is TGTGCCAGCAGCTTCAGGGGGCAGCCGGGGGAGCTGTTTTTT. This gives the protein CASSFRGQPGELFF. The chain combines TRBV7-6 with TRBJ2-2; TRBD1 aligns across 8 bases. Per the germline V gene, CDR1 is SGHVS and CDR2 is FNYEAQ. The J segment lost 8 bases and the V segment lost 3 bases, leaving 5 bases of the junction unmatched. The CDR3 covers 14 residues.

The rearrangement uses TRBV12-3 or TRBV12-4 and TRBJ2-7; no clear D. The V end was cut by 3 bases, the J end by 5 bases, with 14 bases between. The CDR3 loop spans 14 amino acids. In DNA, the CDR3 is TGTGCCAGCAGTTTGCAGGAGAGCATACACGAGCAGTACTTC. Translation: CASSLQESIHEQYF.

On this clonotype: Its ends do not fully match the called genes, so a read error is possible. The chain couples TRBV6-2 or TRBV6-3 to TRBJ2-1, with 8 nucleotides matching TRBD2. Per the germline V gene, CDR1 is MNHEY and CDR2 is SVGEGT. The CDR3 covers 16 residues. The CDR3 here is CASSDLTGLGVAVQLF. The CDR3 DNA follows: TGTGCCAGCAGTGACCTAACGGGACTAGGGGTAGCGGTGCAGCTCTTC.

The chain employs TRBV11-2 and TRBJ2-2; 10 bases agree with TRBD2. There are 16 residues in the CDR3. The V gene end was trimmed by 3 bases and the J gene end by 3 bases; junction bases not matched to a gene: 4. Germline loops: CDR1 SGHAT, CDR2 FQNNGV. The CDR3 protein is CASSFSGRGDTGELFF. The CDR3 region has the DNA TGTGCCAGCAGCTTCAGCGGGAGGGGGGACACCGGGGAGCTGTTTTTT.